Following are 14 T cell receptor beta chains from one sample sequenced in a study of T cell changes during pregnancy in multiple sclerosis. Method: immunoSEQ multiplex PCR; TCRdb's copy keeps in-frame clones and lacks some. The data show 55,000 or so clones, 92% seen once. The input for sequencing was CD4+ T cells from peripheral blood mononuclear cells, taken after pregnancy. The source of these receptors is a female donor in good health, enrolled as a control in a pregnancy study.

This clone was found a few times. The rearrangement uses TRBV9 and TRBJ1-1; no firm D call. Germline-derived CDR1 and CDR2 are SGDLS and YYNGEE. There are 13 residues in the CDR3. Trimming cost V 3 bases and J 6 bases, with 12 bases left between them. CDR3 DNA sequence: TGTGCCAGCAGCGAGCGGGTGAATGCTGAAGCTTTCTTT. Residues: CASSERVNAEAFF.

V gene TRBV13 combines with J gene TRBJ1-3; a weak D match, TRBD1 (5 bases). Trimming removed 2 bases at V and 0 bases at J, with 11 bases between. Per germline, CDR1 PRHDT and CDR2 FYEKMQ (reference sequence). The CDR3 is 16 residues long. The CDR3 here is CASSLPGLRSGNTIYF. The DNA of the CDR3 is TGTGCCAGCAGCTTACCAGGGTTACGCTCTGGAAACACCATATATTTT.

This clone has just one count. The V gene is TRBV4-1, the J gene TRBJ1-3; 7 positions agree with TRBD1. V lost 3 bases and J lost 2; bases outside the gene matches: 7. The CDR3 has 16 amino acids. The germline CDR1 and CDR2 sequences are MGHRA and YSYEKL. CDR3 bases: TGCGCCAGCAGCCATGCGACAGGGAAGGCTGGAAACACCATATATTTT. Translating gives CASSHATGKAGNTIYF.

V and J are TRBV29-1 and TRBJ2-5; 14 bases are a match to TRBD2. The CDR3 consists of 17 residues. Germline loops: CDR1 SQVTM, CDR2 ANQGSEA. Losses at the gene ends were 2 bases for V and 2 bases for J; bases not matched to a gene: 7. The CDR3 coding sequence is TGCAGCGTTGAACGGGGACTAGCGGGGGCCCCACAAGAGACCCAGTACTTC. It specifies CSVERGLAGAPQETQYF.

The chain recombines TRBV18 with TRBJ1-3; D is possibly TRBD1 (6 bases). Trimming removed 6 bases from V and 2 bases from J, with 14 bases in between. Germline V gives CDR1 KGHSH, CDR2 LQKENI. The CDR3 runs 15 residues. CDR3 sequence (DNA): TGTGCCAGCTCGGGCCGGACAGATCCTGGAAACACCATATATTTT. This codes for CASSGRTDPGNTIYF.

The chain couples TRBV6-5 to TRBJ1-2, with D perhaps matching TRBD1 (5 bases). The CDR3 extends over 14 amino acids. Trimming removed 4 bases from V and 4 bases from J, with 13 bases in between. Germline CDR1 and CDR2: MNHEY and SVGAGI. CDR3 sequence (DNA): TGTGCCAGCAGTTTCTCCTCCCAGGGCTATGGCTACACCTTC. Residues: CASSFSSQGYGYTF.

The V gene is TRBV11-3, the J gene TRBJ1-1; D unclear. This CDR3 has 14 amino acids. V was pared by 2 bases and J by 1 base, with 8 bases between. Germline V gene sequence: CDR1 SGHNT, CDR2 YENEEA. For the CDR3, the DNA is TGTGCCAGCAGCTTAATGGGCACGAACACTGAAGCTTTCTTT. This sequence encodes CASSLMGTNTEAFF.

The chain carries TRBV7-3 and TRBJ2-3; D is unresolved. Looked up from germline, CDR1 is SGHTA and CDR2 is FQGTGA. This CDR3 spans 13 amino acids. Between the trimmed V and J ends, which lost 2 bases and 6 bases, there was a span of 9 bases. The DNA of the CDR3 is TGTGCCAGCAGCTTACCCCCCGGGGATACGCAGTATTTT. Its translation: CASSLPPGDTQYF.

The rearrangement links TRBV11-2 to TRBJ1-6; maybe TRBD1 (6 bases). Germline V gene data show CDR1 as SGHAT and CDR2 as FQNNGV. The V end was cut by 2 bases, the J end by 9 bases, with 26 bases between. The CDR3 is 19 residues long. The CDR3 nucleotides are TGTGCCAGCAGCTTAACACGAAGAAGACAGGAAGGTATAAGTTCACCCCTCCACTTT. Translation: CASSLTRRRQEGISSPLHF.

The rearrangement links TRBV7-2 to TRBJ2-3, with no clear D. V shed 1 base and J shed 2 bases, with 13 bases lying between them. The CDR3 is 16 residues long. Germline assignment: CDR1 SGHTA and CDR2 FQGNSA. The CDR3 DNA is TGTGCCAGCAGCTTAGAATTGCTGAGCCCCACAGATACGCAGTATTTT. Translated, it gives CASSLELLSPTDTQYF.

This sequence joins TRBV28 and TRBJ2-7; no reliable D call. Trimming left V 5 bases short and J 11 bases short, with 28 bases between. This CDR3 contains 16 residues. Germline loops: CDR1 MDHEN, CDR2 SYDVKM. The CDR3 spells CASSPPRVGSFGFEYF. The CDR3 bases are TGTGCCAGCAGTCCACCTCGAGTGGGTAGCTTTGGGTTTGAGTACTTC.

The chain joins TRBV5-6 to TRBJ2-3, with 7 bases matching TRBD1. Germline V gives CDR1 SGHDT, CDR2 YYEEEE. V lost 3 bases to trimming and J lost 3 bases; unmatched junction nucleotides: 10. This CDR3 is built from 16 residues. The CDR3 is CASSSQTGWNTDTQYF. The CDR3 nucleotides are TGTGCCAGCAGCTCCCAGACAGGGTGGAATACAGATACGCAGTATTTT.

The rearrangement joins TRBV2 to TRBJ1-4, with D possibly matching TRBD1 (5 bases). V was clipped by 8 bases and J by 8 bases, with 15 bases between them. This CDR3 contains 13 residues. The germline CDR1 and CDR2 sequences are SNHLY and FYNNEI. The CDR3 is CASDKGMNEKLFF. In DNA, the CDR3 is TGTGCCAGCGACAAGGGGATGAACGAAAAACTGTTTTTT. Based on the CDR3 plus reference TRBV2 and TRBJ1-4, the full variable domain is EPEVTQTPSHQVTQMGQEVILRCVPISNHLYFYWYRQILGQKVEFLVSFYNNEISEKSEIFDDQFSVERPDGSNFTLKIRSTKLEDSAMYFCASDKGMNEKLFFGSGTQLSVL.

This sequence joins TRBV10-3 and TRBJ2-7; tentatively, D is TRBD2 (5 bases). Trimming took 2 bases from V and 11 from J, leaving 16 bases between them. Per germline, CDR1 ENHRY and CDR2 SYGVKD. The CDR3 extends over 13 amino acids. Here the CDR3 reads CAISEGIGGNKYF. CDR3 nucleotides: TGTGCCATCAGTGAGGGCATAGGAGGAAACAAGTACTTC.